A selection of T cell receptor beta chains follows, all from one sample in a study of technical replicates of blood from a handful of donors. The table came from immunoSEQ multiplex PCR; TCRdb's copy has only in-frame clones and leaves some out. Here the sample spans tens of thousands of clones, nearly 96% being singletons. The specimen was T cells isolated from PBMCs. Receptor source: a human donor in good health. Each CDR3 is given with its conserved first and last residue. D genes are given only for firm matches. A row's size may be missing; if present it is once, few, many or a size class.

CDR3 length	V gene	clone size	D gene	J gene	CDR3 protein	CDR3 DNA
15	TRBV9	once	TRBD2	TRBJ2-7	CASSGGGRAGSEQYF	TGTGCCAGCTCCGGTGGCGGGAGGGCCGGATCTGAGCAGTACTTC
13	TRBV28	.	.	TRBJ2-6	CASKAAGANVLTF	TGTGCCAGCAAGGCGGCGGGGGCCAACGTCCTGACTTTC
16	TRBV11-3	once	TRBD2	TRBJ2-7	CASSLSFIAGGSEQYF	TGTGCCAGCAGCTTATCCTTCATAGCGGGAGGTTCCGAGCAGTACTTC
15	TRBV6-5	.	TRBD2	TRBJ2-7	CASSYRSGASYEQYF	TGTGCCAGCAGTTACCGTAGCGGGGCTTCCTACGAGCAGTACTTC
16	TRBV25-1	.	TRBD1	TRBJ1-2	CASSEFVGQGNYGYTF	TGTGCCAGCAGTGAATTTGTGGGACAGGGTAACTATGGCTACACCTTC
15	TRBV7-9	.	.	TRBJ2-6	CASSSGFSGANVLTF	TGTGCCAGCAGCTCAGGATTCTCTGGGGCCAACGTCCTGACTTTC
20	TRBV7-6	.	TRBD1	TRBJ2-3	CASSLGIARGQGGFPDTQYF	TGTGCCAGCAGCTTAGGGATAGCGAGGGGACAGGGTGGTTTTCCAGATACGCAGTATTTT
13	TRBV27	.	TRBD1	TRBJ2-7	CASTGDRALEQYF	TGTGCCAGCACCGGGGACAGGGCTCTCGAGCAGTACTTC
13	TRBV11-2	.	TRBD1	TRBJ1-2	CASSLDPQGEVTF	TGTGCCAGCAGCTTAGATCCTCAGGGGGAGGTCACCTTC
13	TRBV7-3	.	TRBD1	TRBJ1-2	CASSHGTGGGYTF	TGTGCCAGCAGCCACGGGACAGGAGGTGGCTACACCTTC
12	TRBV27	.	.	TRBJ2-7	CASSGLRDEQYF	TGTGCCAGCAGTGGACTGAGGGACGAGCAGTACTTC
14	TRBV9	.	.	TRBJ2-1	CASSLRGQNNEQFF	TGTGCCAGCAGCTTAAGGGGTCAGAACAATGAGCAGTTCTTC
14	TRBV5-1	.	TRBD1	TRBJ1-2	CASRGQLLGKGYTF	TGCGCCAGTAGGGGGCAGCTCCTGGGGAAAGGCTACACCTTC
14	TRBV10-3	.	.	TRBJ1-1	CAISESVRGTEAFF	TGTGCCATCAGTGAATCGGTCAGGGGCACTGAAGCTTTCTTT
13	TRBV6-5	.	.	TRBJ2-5	CASSYMPGETQYF	TGTGCCAGCAGTTATATGCCGGGAGAGACCCAGTACTTC
14	TRBV4-1	.	.	TRBJ1-2	CASSQDGRMYGYTF	TGCGCCAGCAGCCAAGATGGCAGAATGTATGGCTACACCTTC
16	TRBV9	.	TRBD1	TRBJ2-1	CASSVVVQGASGEQFF	TGTGCCAGCAGCGTAGTGGTACAGGGGGCGTCAGGTGAGCAGTTCTTC
18	TRBV9	.	TRBD2	TRBJ2-3	CASSEGPGSGRFTDTQYF	TGTGCCAGCAGCGAGGGCCCAGGGAGCGGGAGGTTCACAGATACGCAGTATTTT
14	TRBV7-9	.	.	TRBJ1-3	CASSRLAGMDTIYF	TGTGCCAGCAGCCGCCTTGCCGGGATGGACACCATATATTTT
12	TRBV19	.	.	TRBJ1-2	CASSYRENGYTF	TGTGCCAGTAGTTATCGGGAGAATGGCTACACCTTC
13	TRBV5-4	.	TRBD2	TRBJ2-7	CASSGLAGTEQYF	TGTGCCAGCAGCGGACTAGCGGGAACCGAGCAGTACTTC
16	TRBV5-1	.	.	TRBJ2-1	CASRLRADSSYNEQFF	TGCGCCAGCAGATTACGAGCCGACAGCTCCTACAATGAGCAGTTCTTC
16	TRBV5-1	.	TRBD2	TRBJ2-1	CASSLTSGVIYNEQFF	TGCGCCAGCAGCTTGACTAGCGGGGTTATCTACAATGAGCAGTTCTTC
16	TRBV28	.	TRBD1	TRBJ1-5	CASSPRDRGPNQPQHF	TGTGCCAGCAGCCCCCGGGACAGGGGGCCCAATCAGCCCCAGCATTTT
15	TRBV11-2	.	TRBD1	TRBJ1-3	CASSLVLGQGNTIYF	TGTGCCAGCAGCTTAGTACTGGGACAGGGAAACACCATATATTTT
18	TRBV11-2	.	TRBD2	TRBJ2-2	CASTRSGGRGFNTGELFF	TGTGCCAGCACCCGTTCGGGCGGGAGGGGTTTTAACACCGGGGAGCTGTTTTTT
15	TRBV6-5	.	.	TRBJ2-7	CASSYSQGLSYEQYF	TGTGCCAGCAGTTACTCACAGGGTCTGTCCTACGAGCAGTACTTC
16	TRBV19	few	.	TRBJ1-2	CASGNPAGQINYGYTF	TGTGCCAGCGGAAACCCCGCAGGACAAATAAACTATGGCTACACCTTC
17	TRBV30	.	TRBD1	TRBJ2-4	CAWSVLGAGTAVSIQYF	TGTGCCTGGAGTGTTCTAGGAGCCGGGACAGCCGTTAGCATTCAGTACTTC
16	TRBV13	.	TRBD2	TRBJ2-1	CASSLEGLAGLNEQFF	TGTGCCAGCAGCTTAGAGGGACTAGCGGGCCTCAATGAGCAGTTCTTC
15	TRBV4-1	.	.	TRBJ1-2	CASSHPTVNIYGYTF	TGCGCCAGCAGCCATCCGACAGTCAATATCTATGGCTACACCTTC
16	TRBV4-3	.	TRBD2	TRBJ2-1	CASSQDRLAGVHEQFF	TGCGCCAGCAGCCAAGATCGACTAGCGGGAGTGCATGAGCAGTTCTTC
14	TRBV9	.	TRBD1	TRBJ2-1	CASSTRDRGNEQFF	TGTGCCAGCAGCACCCGGGACAGAGGCAATGAGCAGTTCTTC
15	TRBV5-4	.	.	TRBJ2-1	CASLPGQGGRDEQFF	TGTGCCAGCTTGCCCGGACAGGGCGGGAGGGATGAGCAGTTCTTC
15	TRBV5-8	.	.	TRBJ2-7	CASSPYRGGSYEQYF	TGTGCCAGCAGCCCATATCGAGGGGGTAGCTACGAGCAGTACTTC
17	TRBV5-4	.	TRBD2	TRBJ2-7	CASSLEVGRERSYEQYF	TGTGCCAGCAGCTTGGAAGTAGGGCGGGAGCGCTCCTACGAGCAGTACTTC
14	TRBV4-2	.	.	TRBJ1-2	CASSQEGHLYGYTF	TGTGCCAGCAGCCAAGAGGGGCATCTCTATGGCTACACCTTC
11	TRBV25-1	.	TRBD2	TRBJ2-5	CASIGGETQYF	TGTGCCAGCATCGGGGGGGAGACCCAGTACTTC
13	TRBV6-5	.	.	TRBJ2-3	CASRSTSTDTQYF	TGTGCCAGCAGGTCGACTAGCACAGATACGCAGTATTTT
15	TRBV4-1	.	.	TRBJ1-5	CASSRQHAPNQPQHF	TGCGCCAGCAGCCGACAGCATGCGCCTAATCAGCCCCAGCATTTT
15	TRBV2	.	TRBD1	TRBJ1-1	CASTWRRDRGLLAFF	TGTGCCAGCACTTGGCGGCGGGACAGGGGGCTTCTGGCTTTCTTT
14	TRBV4-1	.	.	TRBJ2-1	CASSLESSYNEQFF	TGCGCCAGCAGCCTAGAGAGCTCCTACAATGAGCAGTTCTTC
15	TRBV7-2	.	TRBD2	TRBJ2-7	CASSLSGTSSAEQYF	TGTGCCAGCAGCTTAAGCGGGACTAGCTCGGCCGAGCAGTACTTC
13	TRBV7-6	once	.	TRBJ1-5	CASSLDLNQPQHF	TGTGCCAGCAGCTTAGATCTTAATCAGCCCCAGCATTTT
12	TRBV7-9	.	.	TRBJ2-7	CASSLGQYEQYF	TGTGCCAGCAGCCTAGGACAGTACGAGCAGTACTTC
13	TRBV27	.	.	TRBJ2-7	CASSPGRSYEQYF	TGTGCCAGCAGTCCCGGGAGATCCTACGAGCAGTACTTC
13	TRBV30	.	TRBD2	TRBJ2-1	CACTGTSDNEQFF	TGTGCCTGTACCGGGACTAGTGACAATGAGCAGTTCTTC
14	TRBV4-1	.	.	TRBJ1-2	CASSGREAYHGYTF	TGCGCCAGCAGCGGCCGGGAGGCGTATCATGGCTACACCTTC
16	TRBV28	once	.	TRBJ1-2	CASSLGPRQPNYGYTF	TGTGCCAGCAGTTTAGGCCCGCGGCAGCCTAACTATGGCTACACCTTC
10	TRBV20-1	once	.	TRBJ2-7	CSGQRSEQYF	TGCAGTGGTCAGCGGTCGGAGCAGTACTTC
13	TRBV6-1	.	TRBD1	TRBJ1-2	CASSEAQGGGYTF	TGTGCCAGCAGTGAAGCCCAGGGGGGCGGCTACACCTTC
15	TRBV9	.	.	TRBJ1-2	CASSVVAGSLYGYTF	TGTGCCAGCAGCGTAGTGGCAGGTTCATTATATGGCTACACCTTC
14	TRBV7-2	.	.	TRBJ2-7	CASSPVGGSYEQYF	TGTGCCAGCAGCCCTGTGGGGGGCTCCTACGAGCAGTACTTC
21	TRBV29-1	.	TRBD2	TRBJ2-2	CSVEQTLADHRGRILVRELFF	TGCAGCGTTGAACAGACACTAGCGGACCACCGGGGCCGGATTCTCGTCCGGGAGCTGTTTTTT
15	TRBV10-3	.	TRBD2	TRBJ2-3	CAIREGLAGVDTQYF	TGTGCCATCAGAGAGGGACTAGCGGGAGTAGATACGCAGTATTTT
14	TRBV11-3	.	.	TRBJ1-3	CASSSDGSGNTIYF	TGTGCCAGCAGCTCAGACGGCTCTGGAAACACCATATATTTT
16	TRBV7-3	.	TRBD2	TRBJ2-7	CASSLTYLAGVREQYF	TGTGCCAGCAGCTTAACGTATCTAGCGGGAGTTCGGGAGCAGTACTTC
14	TRBV6-5	.	.	TRBJ1-2	CASSTMTGTYGYTF	TGTGCCAGCAGTACGATGACAGGAACCTATGGCTACACCTTC
17	TRBV1	once	.	TRBJ2-2	CTSSQEEWTHTRGELFF	TGCACCAGCAGCCAAGAAGAGTGGACTCACACTAGGGGGGAGCTGTTTTTT
14	TRBV29-1	once	.	TRBJ2-5	CSVEGLDSQETQYF	TGCAGCGTTGAAGGCCTGGACTCACAAGAGACCCAGTACTTC